Listed here are 20 T cell receptor beta chains from one sample, sequenced in a study of identical twins. TCRdb re-derived calls from the 5' RACE reads in MiXCR, one entry per CDR3 protein. Found here are about 810,000 distinct CDR3 sequences, more than 9% of them singletons; the top ten hold around 1.5%. This same sample was also taken into another study, of yellow fever vaccine responses in identical twins.

Sequenced: PBMCs. These receptors originate from a woman aged 18-29 years in good health.

The chain has TRBV5-5 and TRBJ2-1, with 10 bases lining up with TRBD1. The CDR3 totals 15 residues. The ends lost 4 bases at V and 15 bases at J; junction bases unmatched: 16. Germline V gene sequence: CDR1 SGHKS, CDR2 YYEKEE (reference sequence). The CDR3, as DNA: TGTGCCAGCAGCAGCACGGACAGGGGGGCAGGCTTTCCGTTCTTC. It is translated as CASSSTDRGAGFPFF.

The chain uses TRBV25-1 and TRBJ2-7, with 8 bases aligning to TRBD1. Losses at the gene ends were 4 bases for V and 2 bases for J; bases not matched to a gene: 7. This CDR3 spans 15 amino acids. Germline V gene data show CDR1 as MGHDK and CDR2 as SYGVNS. The CDR3 here is CASSGQGASPYEQYF. For the CDR3, the DNA is TGTGCCAGCAGTGGGCAGGGGGCCTCGCCCTACGAGCAGTACTTC.

This clonotype came up a few times. This rearrangement joins TRBV20-1 to TRBJ2-2, with D possibly matching TRBD1 (5 bases). This CDR3 spans 14 amino acids. The V gene lost 5 bases and the J gene lost 1 base, with 11 bases spanning the gap. CDR1 is DFQATT and CDR2 is SNEGSKA in the germline V gene (reference sequence). For the CDR3, the DNA is TGCAGTGCTCGCTATGACAGGAACACCGGGGAGCTGTTTTTT. Its translation is CSARYDRNTGELFF.

In its sample, this clonotype was seen a few times. The chain combines TRBV15 with TRBJ2-3; tentatively, D is TRBD1 or TRBD2 (5 bases each). Trimming took off 0 bases at V and 4 bases at J, with 8 bases between the two ends. This CDR3 has 14 residues. Germline V gives CDR1 LNHNV, CDR2 YYDKDF (reference sequence). CDR3 in amino acids: CATSRDVGADTQYF. The CDR3 region has the DNA TGTGCCACCAGCAGAGATGTGGGGGCAGATACGCAGTATTTT.

J is TRBJ1-2 and V is TRBV5-5; D is possibly TRBD1 (5 bases). Germline lookup yields CDR1 SGHKS and CDR2 YYEKEE (reference sequence). The V gene lost 4 bases and the J gene lost 5 bases, with 9 bases spanning the gap. CDR3 length equals 12 residues. CDR3 sequence reads: CASSTREYGYTF. The CDR3 DNA is TGTGCCAGCAGCACCAGGGAATATGGCTACACCTTC.

This clonotype was counted only a few times. This sequence joins TRBV6-4 and TRBJ2-1; D gene ambiguous. The germline V gene encodes CDR1 MRHNA and CDR2 SNTAGT. This CDR3 spans 13 amino acids. V was trimmed by 0 bases and J by 7 bases, leaving 7 bases between them. CDR3 sequence reads: CASSDSGTNEQFF. CDR3 nucleotide sequence: TGTGCCAGCAGTGACTCGGGAACAAATGAGCAGTTCTTC.

This clonotype was counted only a few times. The chain recombines TRBV5-1 with TRBJ2-1; D not certain. The CDR3 runs to 14 residues. The germline V gene has CDR1 SGHRS and CDR2 YFSETQ. The V end lost 6 bases, the J end lost 3 bases, and 13 bases lay between the germline ends. The CDR3 here is CASTGLANYNEQFF. CDR3 DNA sequence: TGCGCCAGCACGGGCTTAGCCAACTACAATGAGCAGTTCTTC. Full variable domain (remainder filled in from reference TRBV5-1 and TRBJ2-1): KAGVTQTPRYLIKTRGQQVTLSCSPISGHRSVSWYQQTPGQGLQFLFEYFSETQRNKGNFPGRFSGRQFSNSRSEMNVSTLELGDSALYLCASTGLANYNEQFFGPGTRLTVL.

This clonotype was picked up a small number of times. This chain links TRBV2 with TRBJ2-7; TRBD2 aligns across 13 bases. V lost 6 bases, J lost 3 bases, and 5 bases stayed unmatched. Germline V gene lookup returns CDR1 SNHLY and CDR2 FYNNEI. CDR3 size: 15 residues. CDR3 sequence: CASSVGLAGIYEQYF. CDR3 DNA: TGTGCCAGCAGCGTGGGACTAGCGGGGATCTACGAGCAGTACTTC.

This chain uses TRBV20-1 with TRBJ1-5; TRBD1 agrees at 8 bases. V lost 1 base to trimming and J lost 0 bases; unmatched junction nucleotides: 8. This CDR3 has 17 residues. Germline V CDR1 and CDR2: DFQATT, SNEGSKA (reference sequence). CDR3 protein: CSARARGDRYSNQPQHF. CDR3 coding DNA: TGCAGTGCTAGAGCCCGCGGGGACAGGTATAGCAATCAGCCCCAGCATTTT.

This clonotype was observed a few times. CDR3 in amino acids: CASSQFDEQFF. DNA of the CDR3: TGTGCCAGCAGCCAATTTGATGAGCAGTTCTTC. The genes are TRBV3-1 and TRBJ2-1, with no clear D. CDR1 is LGHDT, CDR2 YNNKEL, per germline (reference sequence). The CDR3 runs to 11 residues. V lost 2 bases to trimming and J lost 8 bases, with 4 bases between them.

Only a few counts were recorded for this clonotype. The V call is TRBV29-1, the J call TRBJ2-1; 10 bases fit TRBD2. Germline CDR1 reads SQVTM; CDR2 reads ANQGSEA. The CDR3 loop spans 15 amino acids. Trimming removed 3 bases from V and 2 bases from J; junction bases left unmatched: 4. CDR3 nucleotide sequence: TGCAGCGTTGATGAAGCGGGAGGGACCTACAATGAGCAGTTCTTC. Its translation is CSVDEAGGTYNEQFF.

The chain joins TRBV5-8 to TRBJ2-3; perhaps TRBD2 as D (5 bases). Germline loops: CDR1 SGHTS, CDR2 YDEGEE. CDR3 length: 17 amino acids. The V end was cut by 0 bases, the J end by 1 base, with 15 bases between. The CDR3 reads CASSLATTSGGTDTQYF. Written as DNA, the CDR3 is TGTGCCAGCAGCTTGGCGACTACAAGCGGAGGCACAGATACGCAGTATTTT. Full variable domain (missing parts from reference TRBV5-8 and TRBJ2-3): EAGVTQSPTHLIKTRGQQATLRCSPISGHTSVYWYQQALGLGLQFLLWYDEGEERNRGNFPPRFSGRQFPNYSSELNVNALELEDSALYLCASSLATTSGGTDTQYFGPGTRLTVL.

This clonotype was observed a few times. J is TRBJ1-1 and V is TRBV20-1; D is uncertain. This CDR3 contains 12 residues. Germline loops: CDR1 DFQATT, CDR2 SNEGSKA (reference sequence). This CDR3 is CSCDVGGTEAFF. The CDR3 nucleotides are TGCAGCTGCGACGTGGGTGGCACTGAAGCTTTCTTT.

The rearrangement joins TRBV27 to TRBJ1-2, with D perhaps matching TRBD1 (6 bases). Germline-derived CDR1 and CDR2 are MNHEY and SMNVEV (reference sequence). V lost 6 bases and J 7 bases, leaving 21 bases between the germline ends. The CDR3 is made up of 15 amino acids. In DNA, the CDR3 is TGTGCCAGCAGGGCTTACTCCGAGGGGGTGATTGGCTACACCTTC. Its protein is CASRAYSEGVIGYTF.

In this sample, this clonotype turned up many times. The genes are TRBV28 and TRBJ2-1; TRBD2 agrees at 7 bases. Germline V lookup: CDR1 MDHEN, CDR2 SYDVKM. V lost 1 base, J lost 3 bases, and 3 bases stayed unmatched. This CDR3 has 15 residues. CDR3 protein: CASSLLASGYNEQFF. The CDR3, as DNA: TGTGCCAGCAGTTTATTGGCTAGCGGCTACAATGAGCAGTTCTTC.

This clonotype showed up many times. This chain links TRBV12-3 or TRBV12-4 with TRBJ1-4; D is unclear. The CDR3 length is 12 residues. DNA of the CDR3: TGTGCGACGACCAGCAATAATGAAAAACTGTTTTTT. Amino acid sequence: CATTSNNEKLFF.

A word on this clonotype: Given a much more abundant clone one base away, this may be a read error. The rearrangement links TRBV27 to TRBJ2-7; TRBD1 matches 9 bases. CDR3 length equals 14 residues. Germline CDR1 MNHEY, CDR2 SMNVEV (reference sequence). CDR3 DNA sequence: TGTGCCAGCAGTCCTTGGACAGGGGCCTACGAGAAGTACGTC. Encoded protein: CASSPWTGAYEKYV.

The genes are TRBV7-6 and TRBJ2-2, with TRBD2 identical over 10 bases. The germline CDR1 and CDR2 sequences are SGHVS and FNYEAQ. Trimming cost V 4 bases and J 4 bases; bases outside gene matches: 6. This CDR3 contains 16 residues. The CDR3 reads CASSSSGGRSTGELFF. DNA of the CDR3: TGTGCCAGCAGCTCTAGCGGGGGCCGGAGCACCGGGGAGCTGTTTTTT.

This clonotype was counted between two and nine times. The J gene is TRBJ1-2, the V gene TRBV28; TRBD1 is a possible D gene (6 bases). The germline CDR1 and CDR2 sequences are MDHEN and SYDVKM. Trimming left V 6 bases short and J 4 bases short, with 21 bases between. This CDR3 is built from 16 residues. Written as DNA, the CDR3 is TGTGCCAGCAGCCCACCCACCGGGGGCCCCAGCTATGGCTACACCTTC. This translates into CASSPPTGGPSYGYTF.

The gene calls are TRBV28 and TRBJ2-5; the D gene is possibly TRBD2 (5 bases). Germline V gene sequence: CDR1 MDHEN, CDR2 SYDVKM. The V end lost 2 bases, the J end lost 4 bases, and 14 bases lay between the germline ends. The CDR3 is made up of 15 amino acids. This chain's CDR3 is CASSLGPGIGETQYF. DNA of the CDR3: TGTGCCAGCAGTTTAGGGCCGGGAATCGGAGAGACCCAGTACTTC.